This TCR beta chain stems from a study of cytomegalovirus exposure and HLA in healthy donors. The table came from immunoSEQ multiplex PCR; TCRdb's copy has only in-frame clones and leaves some out. The sample holds more than 150,000 clones, roughly 80% seen once. This clonotype originated in a man aged 18-30 years in good health and CMV-seropositive. Material: PBMCs.

CDR3 protein: CASSLEGAGEQYF. The DNA for the CDR3 is TGTGCCAGCAGCTTAGAGGGGGCCGGGGAGCAGTACTTC. This chain connects TRBV13 to TRBJ2-7, with 7 bases aligning to TRBD1. The CDR3 runs to 13 residues. The germline V gene has CDR1 PRHDT and CDR2 FYEKMQ (reference sequence). V lost 1 base and J lost 7; bases outside the gene matches: 4.